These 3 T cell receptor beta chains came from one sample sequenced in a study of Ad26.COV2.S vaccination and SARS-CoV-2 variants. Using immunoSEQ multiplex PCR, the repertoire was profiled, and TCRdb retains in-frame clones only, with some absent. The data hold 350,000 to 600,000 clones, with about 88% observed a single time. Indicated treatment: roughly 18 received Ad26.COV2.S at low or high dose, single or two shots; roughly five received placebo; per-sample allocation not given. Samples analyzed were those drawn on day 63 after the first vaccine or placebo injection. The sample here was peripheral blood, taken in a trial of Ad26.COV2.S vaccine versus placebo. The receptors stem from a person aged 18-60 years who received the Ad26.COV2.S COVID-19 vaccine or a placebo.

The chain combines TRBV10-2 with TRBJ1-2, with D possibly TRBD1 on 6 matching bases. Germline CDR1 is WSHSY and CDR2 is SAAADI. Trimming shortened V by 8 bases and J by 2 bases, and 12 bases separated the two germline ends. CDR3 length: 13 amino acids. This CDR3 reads CASRDTGNYGYTF. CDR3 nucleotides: TGCGCCAGCCGGGACACAGGAAACTATGGCTACACCTTC.

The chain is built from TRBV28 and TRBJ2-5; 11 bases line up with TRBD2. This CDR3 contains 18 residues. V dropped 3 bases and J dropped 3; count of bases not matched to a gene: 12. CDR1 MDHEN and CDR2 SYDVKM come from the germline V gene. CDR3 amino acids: CASSFLHLAGGTKETQYF. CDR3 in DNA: TGTGCCAGCAGTTTCCTCCATCTAGCGGGAGGCACTAAAGAGACCCAGTACTTC.

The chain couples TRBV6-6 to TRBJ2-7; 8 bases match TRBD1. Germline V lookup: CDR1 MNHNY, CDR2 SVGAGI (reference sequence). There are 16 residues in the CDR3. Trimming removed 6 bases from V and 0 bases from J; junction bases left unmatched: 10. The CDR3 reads CASRNTGQAISYEQYF. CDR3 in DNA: TGTGCCAGCAGGAACACGGGACAGGCTATCTCCTACGAGCAGTACTTC.